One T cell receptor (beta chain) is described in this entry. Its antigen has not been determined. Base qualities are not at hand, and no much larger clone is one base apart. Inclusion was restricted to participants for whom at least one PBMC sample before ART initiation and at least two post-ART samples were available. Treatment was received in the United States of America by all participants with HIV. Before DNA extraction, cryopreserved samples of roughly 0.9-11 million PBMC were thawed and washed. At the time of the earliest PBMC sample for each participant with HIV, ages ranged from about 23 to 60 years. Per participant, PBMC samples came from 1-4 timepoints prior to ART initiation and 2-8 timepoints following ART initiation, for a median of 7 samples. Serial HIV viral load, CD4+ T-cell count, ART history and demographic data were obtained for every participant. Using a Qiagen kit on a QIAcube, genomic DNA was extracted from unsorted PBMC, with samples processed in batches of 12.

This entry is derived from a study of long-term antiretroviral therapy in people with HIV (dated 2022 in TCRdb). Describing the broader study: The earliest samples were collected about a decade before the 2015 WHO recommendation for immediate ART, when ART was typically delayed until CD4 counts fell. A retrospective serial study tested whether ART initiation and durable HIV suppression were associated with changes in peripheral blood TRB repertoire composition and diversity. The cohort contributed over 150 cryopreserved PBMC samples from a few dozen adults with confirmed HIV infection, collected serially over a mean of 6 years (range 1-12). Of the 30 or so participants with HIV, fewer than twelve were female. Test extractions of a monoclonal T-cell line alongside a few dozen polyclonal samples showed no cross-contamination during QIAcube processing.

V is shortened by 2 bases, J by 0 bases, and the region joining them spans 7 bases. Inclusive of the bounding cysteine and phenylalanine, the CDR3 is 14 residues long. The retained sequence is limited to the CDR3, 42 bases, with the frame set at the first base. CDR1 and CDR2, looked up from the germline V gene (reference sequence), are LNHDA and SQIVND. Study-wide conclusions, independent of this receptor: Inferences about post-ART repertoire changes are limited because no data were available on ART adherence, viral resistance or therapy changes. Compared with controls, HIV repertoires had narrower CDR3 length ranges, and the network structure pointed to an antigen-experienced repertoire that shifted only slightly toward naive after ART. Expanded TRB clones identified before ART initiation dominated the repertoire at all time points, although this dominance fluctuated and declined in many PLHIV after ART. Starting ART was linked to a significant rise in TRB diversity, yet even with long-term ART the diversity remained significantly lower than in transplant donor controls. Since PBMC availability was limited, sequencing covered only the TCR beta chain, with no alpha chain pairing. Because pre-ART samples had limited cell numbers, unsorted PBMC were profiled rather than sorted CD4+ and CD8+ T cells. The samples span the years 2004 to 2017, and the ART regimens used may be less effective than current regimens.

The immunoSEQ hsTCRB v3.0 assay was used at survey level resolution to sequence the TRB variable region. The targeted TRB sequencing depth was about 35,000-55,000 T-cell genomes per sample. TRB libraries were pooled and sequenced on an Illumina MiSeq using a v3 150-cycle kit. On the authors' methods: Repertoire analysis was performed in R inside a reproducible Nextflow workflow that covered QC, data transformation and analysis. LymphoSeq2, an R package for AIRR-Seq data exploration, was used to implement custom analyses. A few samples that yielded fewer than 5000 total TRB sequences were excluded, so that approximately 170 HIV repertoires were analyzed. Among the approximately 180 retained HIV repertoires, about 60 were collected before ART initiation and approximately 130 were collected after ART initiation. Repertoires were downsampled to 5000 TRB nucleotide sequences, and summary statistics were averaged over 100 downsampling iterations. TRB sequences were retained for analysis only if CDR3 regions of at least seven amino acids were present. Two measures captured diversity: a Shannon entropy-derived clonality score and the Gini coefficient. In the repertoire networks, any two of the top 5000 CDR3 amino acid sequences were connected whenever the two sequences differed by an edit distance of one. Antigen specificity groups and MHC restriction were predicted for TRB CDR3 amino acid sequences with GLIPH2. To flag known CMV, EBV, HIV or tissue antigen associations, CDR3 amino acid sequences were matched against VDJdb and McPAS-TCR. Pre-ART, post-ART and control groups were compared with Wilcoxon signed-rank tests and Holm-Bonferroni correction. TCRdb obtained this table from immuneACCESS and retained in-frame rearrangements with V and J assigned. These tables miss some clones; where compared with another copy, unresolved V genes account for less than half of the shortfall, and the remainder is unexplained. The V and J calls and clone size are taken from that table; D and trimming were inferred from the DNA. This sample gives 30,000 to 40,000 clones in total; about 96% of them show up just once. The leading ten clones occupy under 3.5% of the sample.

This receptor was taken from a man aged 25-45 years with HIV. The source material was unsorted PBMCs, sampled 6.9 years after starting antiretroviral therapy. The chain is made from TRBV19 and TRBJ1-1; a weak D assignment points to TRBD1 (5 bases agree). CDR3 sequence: CASSIRGMNTEAFF. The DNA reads TGTGCCAGTAGTATAAGGGGAATGAACACTGAAGCTTTCTTT.